This is a list of T cell receptor beta chains from one sample in a study of blood T cell repertoires in COVID-19. Assay used: immunoSEQ multiplex PCR; TCRdb lists only in-frame clones, some missing. The table records about 250,000 clones, approximately 88% of them present only once. The sequenced sample consisted of peripheral blood. Receptor source: a woman in her twenties or thirties with COVID-19, enrolled during active disease. Each CDR3 is given with its conserved first and last residue. Each record gives: J gene, V gene, D gene, clone size, CDR3 DNA, CDR3 protein. The D gene is left open where the match is weak. The size entry is marked missing in some rows and otherwise reads once, few, many or a size class.

j_call: TRBJ2-6
v_call: TRBV18
d_call: -
clone_size: -
cdr3_nt: TGTGCCAGCTCAAACCAGGGTTCTGGGGCCAACGTCCTGACTTTC
cdr3_aa: CASSNQGSGANVLTF

j_call: TRBJ1-4
v_call: TRBV6-5
d_call: TRBD1
clone_size: -
cdr3_nt: TGTGCCAGCAGTTACTCGGGACAGAGGTTGACGGAAAAACTGTTTTTT
cdr3_aa: CASSYSGQRLTEKLFF

j_call: TRBJ2-2
v_call: TRBV5-6
d_call: -
clone_size: -
cdr3_nt: TGTGCCAGCAGCTCGGACTGGGGAAACACCGGGGAGCTGTTTTTT
cdr3_aa: CASSSDWGNTGELFF

j_call: TRBJ2-1
v_call: TRBV7-2
d_call: TRBD1
clone_size: -
cdr3_nt: TGTGCCAGCAGCCGTACGACAGGGGACAATGAGCAGTTCTTC
cdr3_aa: CASSRTTGDNEQFF

j_call: TRBJ1-5
v_call: TRBV10-3
d_call: TRBD1
clone_size: -
cdr3_nt: TGTGCCATCCGGGACAGGGCGGATCAGCCCCAGCATTTT
cdr3_aa: CAIRDRADQPQHF

j_call: TRBJ2-5
v_call: TRBV28
d_call: TRBD1
clone_size: -
cdr3_nt: TGTGCCAGCAGTCCCACAGGGGGCAGGGAGACCCAGTACTTC
cdr3_aa: CASSPTGGRETQYF

j_call: TRBJ2-2
v_call: TRBV7-9
d_call: -
clone_size: -
cdr3_nt: TGTGCCAGCAGCTTAGGAGACACCGGGGAGCTGTTTTTT
cdr3_aa: CASSLGDTGELFF

j_call: TRBJ2-3
v_call: TRBV6-2/TRBV6-3
d_call: -
clone_size: once
cdr3_nt: TGTGCCAGCAGTTACGGTGGAGCACTACCTTGGGGCACAGATACGCAGTATTTT
cdr3_aa: CASSYGGALPWGTDTQYF

j_call: TRBJ2-3
v_call: TRBV29-1
d_call: -
clone_size: once
cdr3_nt: TGCAGCTCACGGGGGGCGACGGGCGGGAGCGTAGATACGCAGTATTTT
cdr3_aa: CSSRGATGGSVDTQYF

j_call: TRBJ2-1
v_call: TRBV27
d_call: TRBD1
clone_size: -
cdr3_nt: TGTGCCAGCAGTTTATACGACAGGGAATACAATGAGCAGTTCTTC
cdr3_aa: CASSLYDREYNEQFF

j_call: TRBJ2-2
v_call: TRBV28
d_call: TRBD2
clone_size: -
cdr3_nt: TGTGCCAGCAGTTTAAGTGGACTAGCGGGAGGGCTGGGCACCGGGGAGCTGTTTTTT
cdr3_aa: CASSLSGLAGGLGTGELFF

j_call: TRBJ1-1
v_call: TRBV15
d_call: -
clone_size: -
cdr3_nt: TGTGCCACGACTTATTTTCAGAACACTGAAGCTTTCTTT
cdr3_aa: CATTYFQNTEAFF

j_call: TRBJ2-3
v_call: TRBV6-5
d_call: -
clone_size: -
cdr3_nt: TGTGCCAGCAGTTACCTCCGGACATATACAGATACGCAGTATTTT
cdr3_aa: CASSYLRTYTDTQYF

j_call: TRBJ2-7
v_call: TRBV4-1
d_call: TRBD1
clone_size: -
cdr3_nt: TGCGCCAGCAGCCAAGAGTGGACAGGGGGCAAGTACGAGCAGTACTTC
cdr3_aa: CASSQEWTGGKYEQYF

j_call: TRBJ2-3
v_call: TRBV28
d_call: TRBD1
clone_size: once
cdr3_nt: TGTGCCAGCAGTACCACAGGGGACACAGATACGCAGTATTTT
cdr3_aa: CASSTTGDTDTQYF

j_call: TRBJ1-2
v_call: TRBV9
d_call: TRBD1
clone_size: once
cdr3_nt: TGTGCCAGCAGCACGCTGACAGGGGACCGCAACTATGGCTACACCTTC
cdr3_aa: CASSTLTGDRNYGYTF

j_call: TRBJ1-2
v_call: TRBV7-9
d_call: -
clone_size: -
cdr3_nt: TGTGCCAGCAGCTTAGTCGCGGGGGCTGGTGGCTACACCTTC
cdr3_aa: CASSLVAGAGGYTF

j_call: TRBJ1-1
v_call: TRBV12-5
d_call: -
clone_size: -
cdr3_nt: TGTGCTAGTGACCCTAAGGGGAAGGTAAGAGTTTTGATGAACACTGAAGCTTTCTTT
cdr3_aa: CASDPKGKVRVLMNTEAFF

j_call: TRBJ2-3
v_call: TRBV11-2
d_call: TRBD2
clone_size: -
cdr3_nt: TGTGCCAGCAGCTTAGTGGGGGGGAGCACAGATACGCAGTATTTT
cdr3_aa: CASSLVGGSTDTQYF

j_call: TRBJ1-1
v_call: TRBV5-1
d_call: -
clone_size: few
cdr3_nt: TGCGCCAGCAGCTTCCGCAGGGATCACACTGAAGCTTTCTTT
cdr3_aa: CASSFRRDHTEAFF

j_call: TRBJ1-2
v_call: TRBV11-3
d_call: -
clone_size: -
cdr3_nt: TGTGCCAGCGGGCTGGATGTAGTTCGCTACACCTTC
cdr3_aa: CASGLDVVRYTF

j_call: TRBJ2-3
v_call: TRBV7-6
d_call: TRBD1
clone_size: -
cdr3_nt: TGTGCCAGCAGCTTAGGAACGACAGGGGGAACAGATACGCAGTATTTT
cdr3_aa: CASSLGTTGGTDTQYF

j_call: TRBJ2-3
v_call: TRBV3-1/TRBV3-2
d_call: -
clone_size: -
cdr3_nt: TGTGCCAGCAGCCATCTCGGGGAGTCAGGAGATACGCAGTATTTT
cdr3_aa: CASSHLGESGDTQYF

j_call: TRBJ2-1
v_call: TRBV9
d_call: TRBD2
clone_size: -
cdr3_nt: TGTGCCAGCAGCTCCGGGGGGGGCGGTACCTACAATGAGCAGTTCTTC
cdr3_aa: CASSSGGGGTYNEQFF

j_call: TRBJ1-4
v_call: TRBV7-9
d_call: -
clone_size: -
cdr3_nt: TGTGCCAGCAGCTCCACTCGTGGAACTAATGAAAAACTGTTTTTT
cdr3_aa: CASSSTRGTNEKLFF

j_call: TRBJ1-3
v_call: TRBV10-2
d_call: -
clone_size: -
cdr3_nt: TGCGCCAGCAGTGAGATGAGGGAGGGAGCTGGAAACACCATATATTTT
cdr3_aa: CASSEMREGAGNTIYF

j_call: TRBJ2-1
v_call: TRBV29-1
d_call: -
clone_size: -
cdr3_nt: TGCAGCGTTGAACCGAGCAATGAGCAGTTCTTC
cdr3_aa: CSVEPSNEQFF

j_call: TRBJ1-2
v_call: TRBV2
d_call: -
clone_size: once
cdr3_nt: TGTGCCAGCAGTGGGGAAGACAGAGGCTACACCTTC
cdr3_aa: CASSGEDRGYTF

j_call: TRBJ2-1
v_call: TRBV7-8
d_call: -
clone_size: -
cdr3_nt: TGTGCCAGCAGCTTAGTGTCCGGTGATGAGCAGTTCTTC
cdr3_aa: CASSLVSGDEQFF

j_call: TRBJ1-2
v_call: TRBV10-3
d_call: TRBD1
clone_size: -
cdr3_nt: TGTGCCATCAGGGCGACAGGGAGAACTGATGGCTACACCTTC
cdr3_aa: CAIRATGRTDGYTF

j_call: TRBJ2-2
v_call: TRBV5-1
d_call: -
clone_size: -
cdr3_nt: TGCGCCAGCAGCTTGGCTGGGGGGGCCGGCACCGGGGAGCTGTTTTTT
cdr3_aa: CASSLAGGAGTGELFF

j_call: TRBJ1-1
v_call: TRBV7-2
d_call: -
clone_size: -
cdr3_nt: TGTGCCAGCAGCTTAGAGGGAGCCAGACATAACACTGAAGCTTTCTTT
cdr3_aa: CASSLEGARHNTEAFF

j_call: TRBJ2-2
v_call: TRBV10-3
d_call: TRBD2
clone_size: -
cdr3_nt: TGTGCCATCAGTTCCGGGACTAGTGTCCCCGGGGAGCTGTTTTTT
cdr3_aa: CAISSGTSVPGELFF

j_call: TRBJ2-1
v_call: TRBV28
d_call: TRBD1
clone_size: -
cdr3_nt: TGTGCCAGCAGTTCTCGACAGGGGTGGAACAATGAGCAGTTCTTC
cdr3_aa: CASSSRQGWNNEQFF

j_call: TRBJ2-3
v_call: TRBV6-2/TRBV6-3
d_call: TRBD2
clone_size: -
cdr3_nt: TGTGCCAGCAGTGAGAGACTAGCGGGTTTTTTTACAGATACGCAGTATTTT
cdr3_aa: CASSERLAGFFTDTQYF

j_call: TRBJ1-1
v_call: TRBV7-2
d_call: -
clone_size: -
cdr3_nt: TGTGCCAGCAGCGAACCTGACAGGACGAACACTGAAGCTTTCTTT
cdr3_aa: CASSEPDRTNTEAFF

j_call: TRBJ2-3
v_call: TRBV5-4
d_call: -
clone_size: -
cdr3_nt: TGTGCCAGCAGCCCTGGAGGGCGGAGCACAGATACGCAGTATTTT
cdr3_aa: CASSPGGRSTDTQYF

j_call: TRBJ1-2
v_call: TRBV7-9
d_call: -
clone_size: -
cdr3_nt: TGTGCCAGCAGCTTAGCAGGGACCCCAGGGGATGGCTACACCTTC
cdr3_aa: CASSLAGTPGDGYTF

j_call: TRBJ2-1
v_call: TRBV7-2
d_call: TRBD1
clone_size: -
cdr3_nt: TGTGCCAGCACCCTCCGGACAGGGGGCACTGAGCAGTTCTTC
cdr3_aa: CASTLRTGGTEQFF

j_call: TRBJ1-1
v_call: TRBV12-3/TRBV12-4
d_call: -
clone_size: few
cdr3_nt: TGTGCCAGCAGACGGATTACGGGGGACGCTTTCTTT
cdr3_aa: CASRRITGDAFF

j_call: TRBJ2-2
v_call: TRBV7-2
d_call: TRBD2
clone_size: -
cdr3_nt: TGTGCCAGCAGCTTAGCGGGGACTAGGTCTGGCACCGGGGAGCTGTTTTTT
cdr3_aa: CASSLAGTRSGTGELFF

j_call: TRBJ1-4
v_call: TRBV28
d_call: -
clone_size: -
cdr3_nt: TGTGCCAGCAGTTTACCTGGCAAAGAAAAACTGTTTTTT
cdr3_aa: CASSLPGKEKLFF

j_call: TRBJ1-5
v_call: TRBV12-3/TRBV12-4
d_call: -
clone_size: -
cdr3_nt: TGTGCCAGCAGACCGGACAACAATCAGCCCCAGCATTTT
cdr3_aa: CASRPDNNQPQHF

j_call: TRBJ1-1
v_call: TRBV4-3
d_call: -
clone_size: -
cdr3_nt: TGCGCCAGCAGCCAAGGGAGAGATGAAGCTTTCTTT
cdr3_aa: CASSQGRDEAFF

j_call: TRBJ2-1
v_call: TRBV5-8
d_call: -
clone_size: -
cdr3_nt: TGTGCCAGCAGCTCTCGACTAGAGTTAAACAATGAGCAGTTCTTC
cdr3_aa: CASSSRLELNNEQFF

j_call: TRBJ2-1
v_call: TRBV7-2
d_call: -
clone_size: -
cdr3_nt: TGTGCCAGCAGCACGACGCAGGGAATGAGTGAGCAGTTCTTC
cdr3_aa: CASSTTQGMSEQFF

j_call: TRBJ2-3
v_call: TRBV28
d_call: TRBD2
clone_size: -
cdr3_nt: TGTGCCAGCAGTTTTAACCTCCCGGGCCTAGGGACTAGGCGAAGAGATACGCAGTATTTT
cdr3_aa: CASSFNLPGLGTRRRDTQYF

j_call: TRBJ2-2
v_call: TRBV9
d_call: TRBD1
clone_size: -
cdr3_nt: TGTGCCAGCAGCGCCCTCAGGGGGTTCGACGGGGAGCTGTTTTTT
cdr3_aa: CASSALRGFDGELFF

j_call: TRBJ1-6
v_call: TRBV9
d_call: -
clone_size: -
cdr3_nt: TGTGCCAGCAGCTGGGGGGAGTCGGGTTCACCCCTCCACTTT
cdr3_aa: CASSWGESGSPLHF

j_call: TRBJ2-1
v_call: TRBV7-8
d_call: -
clone_size: -
cdr3_nt: TGTGCCAGCAGCTTAGAGGGGGTCTGGGAGCAGTTCTTC
cdr3_aa: CASSLEGVWEQFF